A selection of T cell receptor beta chains follows, all from one sample in a study of blood T cell repertoires in COVID-19. The assay was immunoSEQ multiplex PCR, and TCRdb's table has in-frame clones only and misses some. The table has about 190,000 clones, about 85% seen once. The material sequenced was peripheral blood. The receptors here all came from a human donor in a cohort sampled during active COVID-19. Each CDR3 is given with its conserved first and last residue. D genes are given only for firm matches. Rows give clone size only sometimes, using once, few, many, or a class for an expanded clone.

TRBV5-1	.	TRBJ2-2	.	TGCGCCAGCAGTCCGAGGACAGCTGATAACACCGGGGAGCTGTTTTTT	CASSPRTADNTGELFF
TRBV7-9	TRBD1	TRBJ1-1	.	TGTGCCAGCAGCTTAGGACAGGGCGAAGCTTTCTTT	CASSLGQGEAFF
TRBV12-3/TRBV12-4	.	TRBJ2-3	.	TGTGCCAGCAGTTTAGCGCGGAGTGATACGCAGTATTTT	CASSLARSDTQYF
TRBV5-1	.	TRBJ1-3	.	TGCGCCAGCAGCTCAGGGGATCGATGGTCTGGAAACACCATATATTTT	CASSSGDRWSGNTIYF
TRBV5-1	TRBD1	TRBJ2-7	.	TGCGCCAGCAGCTTAGACGGGACAGGGATTTACGAGCAGTACTTC	CASSLDGTGIYEQYF
TRBV21-1	.	TRBJ2-1	.	TGTGCCAGCAGCAACCTACTAGTCACCCTCTCCTTCAGCAACAATGAGCAGTTCTTC	CASSNLLVTLSFSNNEQFF
TRBV3-1/TRBV3-2	TRBD2	TRBJ2-5	.	TGTGCCAGCAGCCAAGACGAAGCGGGAGGGCCTCGAGAGACCCAGTACTTC	CASSQDEAGGPRETQYF
TRBV2	.	TRBJ2-6	few	TGTGCCAGCAGTGAATACAGGACAGCAACCTCTGGGGCCAACGTCCTGACTTTC	CASSEYRTATSGANVLTF
TRBV4-2	.	TRBJ2-2	few	TGTGCCAGCAGCCAAGGAGACAGTCCGAACACCGGGGAGCTGTTTTTT	CASSQGDSPNTGELFF
TRBV5-1	TRBD2	TRBJ2-5	.	TGCGCCAGCAGCTCGCGACTAGCGGGGGGCCTGGGAGAGACCCAGTACTTC	CASSSRLAGGLGETQYF
TRBV5-1	.	TRBJ2-5	.	TGCGCCAGCAGCTTAGTCCCATCGGGGAGGCAAGAGACCCAGTACTTC	CASSLVPSGRQETQYF
TRBV6-2/TRBV6-3	TRBD1	TRBJ2-1	.	TGTGCCAGCAGTTACGGGGACAGGTCCAGCAATGAGCAGTTCTTC	CASSYGDRSSNEQFF
TRBV7-9	.	TRBJ1-4	.	TGTGCCAGCAGCTTAGCGGCAGGGAAAGGAAAACTGTTTTTT	CASSLAAGKGKLFF
TRBV7-2	.	TRBJ2-1	.	TGTGCCAGCAGCTATGGCGTAGCGGCCTACAATGAGCAGTTCTTC	CASSYGVAAYNEQFF
TRBV29-1	.	TRBJ2-7	.	TGCAGCGTTGGAGACAGATACTACGAGCAGTACTTC	CSVGDRYYEQYF
TRBV18	.	TRBJ1-3	.	TGTGCCAGCTCACCAACCCGGGACACATACTCTGGAAACACCATATATTTT	CASSPTRDTYSGNTIYF
TRBV29-1	.	TRBJ1-2	.	TGCAGCGTCGAGGGACTTTCTTATGGCTACACCTTC	CSVEGLSYGYTF
TRBV6-6	TRBD1	TRBJ1-2	.	TGTGCCAGCAGCCGGGACAGGGTAATCGCTAACTATGGCTACACCTTC	CASSRDRVIANYGYTF
TRBV7-9	TRBD1	TRBJ1-4	.	TGTGCCAGCAGCTTAACCACAGGGGTAACTAATGAAAAACTGTTTTTT	CASSLTTGVTNEKLFF
TRBV15	.	TRBJ2-7	many	TGTGCCACCAGCAGAGATATCAGCGAGCAGTACTTC	CATSRDISEQYF
TRBV19	.	TRBJ1-1	.	TGTGCCAGCGCCCCCCCACAGGGTTGGGACACTGAAGCTTTCTTT	CASAPPQGWDTEAFF
TRBV2	TRBD1	TRBJ1-2	.	TGTGCCAGCAGTAAATCCGGACAGGGAGGCGGCTACACCTTC	CASSKSGQGGGYTF
TRBV5-6	.	TRBJ1-4	.	TGTGCCAGCACCAAGAGTGCGGGACGACCCCTTAATGAAAAACTGTTTTTT	CASTKSAGRPLNEKLFF
TRBV6-4	TRBD1	TRBJ2-3	.	TGTGCCAGCCGGGACACAGGGGTTGGCACAGATACGCAGTATTTT	CASRDTGVGTDTQYF
TRBV2	TRBD2	TRBJ2-1	.	TGTGCCAGCAGGGCACTAGCGGGGGCCCCCTTTGATGAGCAGTTCTTC	CASRALAGAPFDEQFF
TRBV25-1	.	TRBJ2-5	.	TGTGCCAGCAGTGTCGGACGGGAACGGGGAGCCCAGTACTTC	CASSVGRERGAQYF
TRBV11-2	TRBD2	TRBJ2-1	.	TGTGCCAGCAGCTTCGCGGGGGGGATGGATGAGCAGTTCTTC	CASSFAGGMDEQFF
TRBV5-6	.	TRBJ1-5	.	TGTGCCAGCAGCTTTAGGGGATTCCATAGCAATCAGCCCCAGCATTTT	CASSFRGFHSNQPQHF
TRBV5-1	.	TRBJ2-2	.	TGCGCCAGCAGCAATAGAGGGGGTTCGGTCACCGGGGAGCTGTTTTTT	CASSNRGGSVTGELFF
TRBV10-3	.	TRBJ2-7	.	TGTGCCATCAGTGAGGGGACATCTGGGTACGAGCAGTACTTC	CAISEGTSGYEQYF
TRBV7-9	TRBD2	TRBJ2-7	once	TGTGCCAGCAGCCCCCCTAGCGGAGTTTATTTCGCCTACGAGCAGTACTTC	CASSPPSGVYFAYEQYF
TRBV27	.	TRBJ1-5	.	TGTGCCAGCAGTTCGCGATATAGCAATCAGCCCCAGCATTTT	CASSSRYSNQPQHF
TRBV7-2	.	TRBJ2-1	.	TGTGCCAGCAGCTCAACGACAGGAACCTACAATGAGCAGTTCTTC	CASSSTTGTYNEQFF
TRBV10-3	TRBD2	TRBJ2-2	.	TGTGCCATCAGGGGACTAGCGGGAGATGCCGGGGAGCTGTTTTTT	CAIRGLAGDAGELFF
TRBV21-1	.	TRBJ1-1	few	TGTGCCAGCAGCCCCTCCGAAGCTTTCTTT	CASSPSEAFF
TRBV9	.	TRBJ1-1	.	TGTGCCAGCAGCGTAGCTGAGTCCTACACTGAAGCTTTCTTT	CASSVAESYTEAFF
TRBV7-2	TRBD2	TRBJ2-2	.	TGTGCCAGCAGACCTACCGCCGGGACTAGCGGGAACACCGGGGAGCTGTTTTTT	CASRPTAGTSGNTGELFF
TRBV6-6	.	TRBJ1-5	once	TGTGCCAGCAGTGGATCTCAGAGGCAGACGTATAGCAATCAGCCCCAGCATTTT	CASSGSQRQTYSNQPQHF
TRBV28	.	TRBJ2-7	.	TGTGCCAGCAGTGGACTGGGTGGGGAGCAGTACTTC	CASSGLGGEQYF
TRBV5-1	TRBD1	TRBJ1-2	.	TGCGCCAGCTCCACAGGGGGTTGGAACTATGGCTACACCTTC	CASSTGGWNYGYTF
TRBV2	.	TRBJ1-2	.	TGTGCCAGCAGTCTTCGACAAGGGGCGGGCTACACCTTC	CASSLRQGAGYTF
TRBV5-5	TRBD1	TRBJ2-3	.	TGTGCCAGCAGCCCGCGGGAAAGTTCAGGGGGCGTAGGGTACACAGATACGCAGTATTTT	CASSPRESSGGVGYTDTQYF
TRBV19	TRBD2	TRBJ2-1	once	TGTGCCAGTAGTGACTATTATTCTAGCGGGGGCCCGAGGGAGCAGTTCTTC	CASSDYYSSGGPREQFF
TRBV30	TRBD2	TRBJ2-6	few	TGTGCCCGGGGACTAGCGGGAGCCGGCCCAGGGGCCAACGTCCTGACTTTC	CARGLAGAGPGANVLTF
TRBV5-1	.	TRBJ2-2	.	TGCGCCAGCAGCTTGGGGAACAGGTGGACCGGGGAGCTGTTTTTT	CASSLGNRWTGELFF
TRBV4-1	.	TRBJ2-1	.	TGCGCCAGCAGCCAAGACAGGGCGAACAATGAGCAGTTCTTC	CASSQDRANNEQFF
TRBV7-9	TRBD2	TRBJ2-3	.	TGTGCCAGCAGCTTAGACGGGACTAGCGGGAGTTCCTGGAGAGATACGCAGTATTTT	CASSLDGTSGSSWRDTQYF
TRBV24-1	TRBD2	TRBJ2-1	.	TGTGCCACCAGTGAACTTAGCGGGAGGCTGCTCTTC	CATSELSGRLLF
TRBV4-1	.	TRBJ2-5	.	TGCGCCAGCAGCCAGAGACAGATGGGTGAGACCCAGTACTTC	CASSQRQMGETQYF
TRBV5-1	.	TRBJ2-5	.	TGCGCCAGCAGCTTGATGGGCAGCAACCAAGAGACCCAGTACTTC	CASSLMGSNQETQYF
TRBV10-3	.	TRBJ1-2	.	TGTGCCATCAGTGACCCGGGATATGGCTACACCTTC	CAISDPGYGYTF
TRBV28	.	TRBJ2-5	.	TGTGCCAGCAGTTTAATTGCGGGGCCCCTTTGGGGTGAGACCCAGTACTTC	CASSLIAGPLWGETQYF
TRBV6-5	.	TRBJ1-3	.	TGTGCCAGCAGTTGGAGCGGTTCTGGAAACACCATATATTTT	CASSWSGSGNTIYF